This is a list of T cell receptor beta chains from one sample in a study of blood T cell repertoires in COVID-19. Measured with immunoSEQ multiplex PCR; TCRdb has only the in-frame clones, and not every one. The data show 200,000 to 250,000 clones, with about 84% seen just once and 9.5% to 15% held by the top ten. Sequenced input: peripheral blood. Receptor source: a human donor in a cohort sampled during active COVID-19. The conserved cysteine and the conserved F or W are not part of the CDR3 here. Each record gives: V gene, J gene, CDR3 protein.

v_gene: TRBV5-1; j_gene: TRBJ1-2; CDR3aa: ASSLGPGQGNGYT
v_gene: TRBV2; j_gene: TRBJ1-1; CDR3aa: ASSVNRANTEAF
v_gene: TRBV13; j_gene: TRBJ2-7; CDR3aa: ASSPRTGGRLAETYEQY
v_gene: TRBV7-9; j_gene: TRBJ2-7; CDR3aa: ASSIRDIAGSGEQY
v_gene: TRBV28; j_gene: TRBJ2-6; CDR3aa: ASSLWGGSGANVLT
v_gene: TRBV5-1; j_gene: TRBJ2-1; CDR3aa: ASSRLAGLGNEQF
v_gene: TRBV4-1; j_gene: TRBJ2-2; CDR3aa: ASSQEVAGGVGELF
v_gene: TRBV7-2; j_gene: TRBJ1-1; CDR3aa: ASSGGPEAF
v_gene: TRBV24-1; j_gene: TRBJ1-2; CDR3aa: ATSEGRSYGYT
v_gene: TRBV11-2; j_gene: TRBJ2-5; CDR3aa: ASSFERTSGETQY
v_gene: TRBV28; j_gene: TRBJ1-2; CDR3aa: ASSSTTGRSGYGYT
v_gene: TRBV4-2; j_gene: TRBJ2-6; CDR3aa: ASSQEMPESGANVLT
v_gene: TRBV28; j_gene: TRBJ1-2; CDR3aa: ASSSLGEDYGYT
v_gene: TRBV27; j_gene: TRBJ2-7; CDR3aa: ASSLLGGRRTYEQY
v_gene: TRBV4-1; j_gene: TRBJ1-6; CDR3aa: ASSRASGDRGYNSPLH
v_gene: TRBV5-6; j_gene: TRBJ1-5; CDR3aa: ASSLPGTNQPQH
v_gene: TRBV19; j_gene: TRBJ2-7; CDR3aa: ASSISDRGRSLGKQY
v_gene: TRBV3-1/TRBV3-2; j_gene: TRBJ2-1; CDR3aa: ASTLSGRTFRSYNEQF
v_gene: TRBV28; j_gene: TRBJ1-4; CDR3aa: ASSLAGRPNEKLF
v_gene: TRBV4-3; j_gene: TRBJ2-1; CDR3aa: ASSPQGSSYNEQF
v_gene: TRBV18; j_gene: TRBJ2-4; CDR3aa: ASSRLQGAENIQY
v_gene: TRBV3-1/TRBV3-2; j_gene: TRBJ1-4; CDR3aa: ASSQGGQGGGKLF
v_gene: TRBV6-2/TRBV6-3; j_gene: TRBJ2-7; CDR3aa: ASSYGSGPYEQY
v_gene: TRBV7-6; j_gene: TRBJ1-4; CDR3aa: ASSLEGEKLF
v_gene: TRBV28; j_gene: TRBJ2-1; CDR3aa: ASSFTGGNEQF
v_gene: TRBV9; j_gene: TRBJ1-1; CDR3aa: ASSPQDTEAF
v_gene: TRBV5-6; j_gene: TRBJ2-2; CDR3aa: ASSRWTGNTGELF
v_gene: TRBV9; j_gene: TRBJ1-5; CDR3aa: ASSVGAGNNQPQH
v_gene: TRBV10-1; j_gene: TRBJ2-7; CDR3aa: ATGIHLPDYEQY
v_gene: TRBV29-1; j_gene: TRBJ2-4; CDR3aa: SVWAVSIQY
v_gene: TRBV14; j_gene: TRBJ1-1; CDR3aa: ASSQGGPGTEAF
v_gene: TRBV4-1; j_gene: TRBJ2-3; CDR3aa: ASSPSAWKGPDTQY
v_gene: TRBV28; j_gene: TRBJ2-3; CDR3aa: ASSLQVPGTDTQY